Sequencing of this T cell receptor (beta chain) was carried out in a study of prognosis after radiotherapy for stage I lung cancer. Two-round multiplex PCR, the amplification method, yielded TCR beta CDR3 from genomic DNA. Primers specific to each TRBV and TRBJ gene were used in first-round PCR. One entry per CDR3 protein results from TCRdb running MiXCR on the multiplex PCR reads. The sample yields tens of thousands of distinct CDR3 sequences, approximately 25% seen once. With 2 bases removed from V and 7 bases from J, the gap between germline ends came to 15 bases. Germline loops: CDR1 MNHNS, CDR2 SASEGT. The length of the CDR3 is 16 residues. In this sample, this clonotype turned up many times.

The sequence was collected from a donor of 50 years or more with non-small cell lung cancer. The V and J genes are TRBV6-1 and TRBJ1-6, with D possibly being TRBD1 (6 bases). Sequenced here: PBMCs, sampled before or after stereotactic body radiation therapy (not recorded which). CDR3 sequence reads: CASSELVGTQNSPLHF. The CDR3 nucleotides are TGTGCCAGCAGTGAATTGGTTGGGACACAAAATTCACCCCTCCACTTT.